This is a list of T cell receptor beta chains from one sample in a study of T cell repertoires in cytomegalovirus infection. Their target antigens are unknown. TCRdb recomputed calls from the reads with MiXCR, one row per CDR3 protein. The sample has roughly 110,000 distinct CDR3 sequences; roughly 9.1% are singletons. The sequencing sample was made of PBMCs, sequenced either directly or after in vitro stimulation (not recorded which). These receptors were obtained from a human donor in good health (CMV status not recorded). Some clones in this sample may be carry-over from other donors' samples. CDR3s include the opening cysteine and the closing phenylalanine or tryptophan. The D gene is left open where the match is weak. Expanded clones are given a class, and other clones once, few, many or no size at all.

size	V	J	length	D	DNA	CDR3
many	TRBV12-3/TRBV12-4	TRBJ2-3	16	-	TGTGCCAGCAGTCAGACTAGGTTTTTCGACGCAGATACGCAGTATTTT	CASSQTRFFDADTQYF
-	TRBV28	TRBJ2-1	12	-	TGTGCCAGCAGTTTTGCTAGGAATGAGCAGTTCTTC	CASSFARNEQFF
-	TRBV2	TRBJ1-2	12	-	TGTGCCAGCAGTGGGGCCAGGGCTGGCTACACCTTC	CASSGARAGYTF
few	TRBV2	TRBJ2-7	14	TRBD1	TGTGCCAGCACGGTCGGGACAGGGGGCGTCGAGCAGTACTTC	CASTVGTGGVEQYF
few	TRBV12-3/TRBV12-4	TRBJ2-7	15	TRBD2	TGTGCCAGCAGCTCCGGGACTAGCGGGTCCTACGAGCAGTACTTC	CASSSGTSGSYEQYF
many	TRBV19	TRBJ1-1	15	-	TGTGCCAGTAGAAGAGAACACAACTCAGCCACTGAAGCTTTCTTT	CASRREHNSATEAFF
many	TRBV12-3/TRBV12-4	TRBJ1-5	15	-	TGTGCCAGCAGTTCCGCCAGGGTGGGAGATCAGCCCCAGCATTTT	CASSSARVGDQPQHF
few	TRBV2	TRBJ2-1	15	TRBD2	TGTGCCAGCAGGAACCGGGACTATCTATACAATGAGCAGTTCTTC	CASRNRDYLYNEQFF
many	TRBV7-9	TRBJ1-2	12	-	TGTGCCAGCAGCTTACTTAACTATGGCTACACCTTC	CASSLLNYGYTF
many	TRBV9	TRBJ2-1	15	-	TGTGCCAGCAGCGAGGGGATAAACTCCTACAATGAGCAGTTCTTC	CASSEGINSYNEQFF
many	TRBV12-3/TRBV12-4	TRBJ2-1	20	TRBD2	TGTGCCAGCAGTTTACCTCCGGGACTAGCAGATACAAGCTCCTACAATGAGCAGTTCTTC	CASSLPPGLADTSSYNEQFF
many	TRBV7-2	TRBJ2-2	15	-	TGTGCCAGCAGCTTAGACAGCGGGCGGACCGGGGAGCTGTTTTTT	CASSLDSGRTGELFF
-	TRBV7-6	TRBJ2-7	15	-	TGTGCCAGCAGCTTAGACCCAGGGAGGTTTTACGAGCAGTACTTC	CASSLDPGRFYEQYF
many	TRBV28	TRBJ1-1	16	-	TGTGCCAGCAGTTTTTTCGGCAGGGCGGGTGACACTGAAGCTTTCTTT	CASSFFGRAGDTEAFF
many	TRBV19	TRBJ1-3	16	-	TGTGCCAGTATTAGAGAACGAGCATTTCACGGGGACACCATATATTTT	CASIRERAFHGDTIYF
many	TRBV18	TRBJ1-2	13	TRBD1	TGTGCCAGCTCACAAGGGACAGACTATGGCTACACCTTC	CASSQGTDYGYTF
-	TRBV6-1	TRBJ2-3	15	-	TGTGCCAGCAGCCACCAGCCTAGTAGCACAGATACGCAGTATTTT	CASSHQPSSTDTQYF
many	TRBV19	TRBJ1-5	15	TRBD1	TGTGCCAGTAATCACGGGACAGGTCCTTATCAGCCCCAGCATTTT	CASNHGTGPYQPQHF
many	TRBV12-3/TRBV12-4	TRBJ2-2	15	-	TGTGCCAGCACCCCCCCCGGGCTGAGGAGCGGGGAGCTGTTTTTT	CASTPPGLRSGELFF
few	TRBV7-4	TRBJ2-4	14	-	TGTGCCAGCAGCTTTGAACAGCCCAAAAACATTCAGTACTTC	CASSFEQPKNIQYF
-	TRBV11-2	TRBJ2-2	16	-	TGTGCCAGCAGCTTAAACTGGGGCAGTAACACCGGGGAGCTGTTTTTT	CASSLNWGSNTGELFF
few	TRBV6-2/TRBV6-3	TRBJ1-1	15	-	TGTGCCAGCAGCCTATCGGCCGGCAAAGCAGGGGAAGCTTTCTTT	CASSLSAGKAGEAFF
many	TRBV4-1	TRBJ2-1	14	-	TGCGCCAGCAGCCAAGATATCGTGGCAGGTGAGCAGTTCTTC	CASSQDIVAGEQFF
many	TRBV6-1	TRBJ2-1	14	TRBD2	TGTGCCAGCAGTTTTAGCGGGAGAGGGAATGAGCAGTTCTTC	CASSFSGRGNEQFF
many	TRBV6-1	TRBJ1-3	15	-	TGTGCCAGCAGGGGGGTAGCAGGCTCTGGAAACACCATATATTTT	CASRGVAGSGNTIYF
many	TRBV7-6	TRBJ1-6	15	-	TGTGCCAGCAGCTTATTCAAGGACCCAAATTCACCCCTCCACTTT	CASSLFKDPNSPLHF
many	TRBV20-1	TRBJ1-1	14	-	TGCAGTGCTAGAGACTTCGGGGTTAACACTGAAGCTTTCTTT	CSARDFGVNTEAFF
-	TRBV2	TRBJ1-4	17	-	TGTGCCAGCAGTGTTATCCGGGATGGCCCAGCCTTAGAAAAACTGTTTTTT	CASSVIRDGPALEKLFF